Presented here are 28 T cell receptor beta chains from one specimen sequenced in a study of blood T cell repertoires in COVID-19. TCRdb's copy holds only in-frame clones and misses some; the assay was immunoSEQ multiplex PCR. Among approximately 240,000 clones, approximately 90% were seen once, and the ten largest hold around 2%. Sequenced sample: PBMCs or T cells enriched from blood (not recorded which). The source is a woman younger than 35 who had recovered from COVID-19.

This chain connects TRBV4-2 to TRBJ1-2; maybe TRBD1 (5 bases). The germline V gene encodes CDR1 LGHNA and CDR2 YNFKEQ. The CDR3 runs to 13 residues. Trimming took off 0 bases at V and 6 bases at J, with 8 bases between the two ends. The CDR3 here is CASSQDARDGYTF. CDR3 DNA sequence: TGTGCCAGCAGCCAAGATGCCAGGGATGGCTACACCTTC.

The rearrangement joins TRBV11-3 to TRBJ2-7; 9 bases match TRBD1. J lost 0 bases, V lost 4 bases, and 7 bases had no gene match. Per germline, CDR1 SGHNT and CDR2 YENEEA. The CDR3 consists of 16 residues. The CDR3 coding sequence is TGTGCCAGCAGCTCCGGGACAGGGTATAGCTCCTACGAGCAGTACTTC. Its translation is CASSSGTGYSSYEQYF.

The chain links TRBV28 to TRBJ1-5; 9 bases fit TRBD1. This CDR3 is 15 amino acids long. The junction had 7 bases not matched to a gene; V was cut back by 4 bases and J by 6 bases. The germline V gene encodes CDR1 MDHEN and CDR2 SYDVKM. The CDR3 loop is CASSSPGQGIQPQHF. CDR3 sequence (DNA): TGTGCCAGCAGTTCACCGGGACAGGGAATTCAGCCCCAGCATTTT.

The chain is built from TRBV18 and TRBJ2-7, with a weak D call TRBD1 (5 bases). CDR1 KGHSH and CDR2 LQKENI come from the germline V gene. Trimming took 1 base from V and 4 from J, leaving 14 bases between them. The CDR3 spans 15 residues. This chain's CDR3 is CASSPQGQGFYEQYF. Here the CDR3 DNA reads TGTGCCAGCTCACCACAAGGGCAGGGATTTTACGAGCAGTACTTC.

The chain combines TRBV28 with TRBJ2-2; no clear D. This CDR3 has 14 residues. The ends were cut back, 8 bases at V and 0 bases at J, with 10 bases in the middle. Germline V gene lookup returns CDR1 MDHEN and CDR2 SYDVKM. The DNA for the CDR3 is TGTGCCAGCCAGCAGCGCGCGAACACCGGGGAGCTGTTTTTT. Encoded protein: CASQQRANTGELFF.

This chain joins TRBV18 and TRBJ1-2, with D uncertain. Per the germline V gene, CDR1 is KGHSH and CDR2 is LQKENI. CDR3 length equals 12 residues. V lost 3 bases, J lost 4 bases, and 6 bases lay in between. CDR3 nucleotides: TGTGCCAGCTCACCCCCGGGCTATGGCTACACCTTC. Its protein is CASSPPGYGYTF.

The chain combines TRBV10-3 with TRBJ1-1; D might be TRBD1 (5 bases). The CDR3 is 15 residues long. Germline CDR1 ENHRY, CDR2 SYGVKD. V lost 2 bases, J lost 6 bases, and 16 bases lay in between. Here the CDR3 DNA reads TGTGCCATCAGTGAGGGGGCGGTCACGAGCCCTGAAGCTTTCTTT. Residues: CAISEGAVTSPEAFF.

This clone appeared a single time. V gene TRBV7-2 combines with J gene TRBJ1-6, with D unclear. Trimming took off 5 bases at V and 10 bases at J, with 12 bases between the two ends. The CDR3 has 13 residues. Germline V lookup: CDR1 SGHTA, CDR2 FQGNSA. CDR3 sequence reads: CASSQLPRSPLHF. The DNA for the CDR3 is TGTGCCAGCAGCCAGTTGCCTAGGTCACCCCTCCACTTT. Combining the CDR3 with reference TRBV7-2 and TRBJ1-6 gives the whole variable domain GAGVSQSPSNKVTEKGKDVELRCDPISGHTALYWYRQSLGQGLEFLIYFQGNSAPDKSGLPSDRFSAERTGGSVSTLTIQRTQQEDSAVYLCASSQLPRSPLHFGNGTRLTVT.

The chain couples TRBV29-1 to TRBJ2-4; 7 bases map to TRBD2. The CDR3 is 13 residues long. The ends lost 4 bases at V and 8 bases at J; junction bases unmatched: 8. Per germline, CDR1 SQVTM and CDR2 ANQGSEA. The CDR3 coding sequence is TGCAGCGTTGGTCTAGCGGCGGCGGACATTCAGTACTTC. It codes for CSVGLAAADIQYF.

This clone occurred once. The chain joins TRBV5-1 to TRBJ1-4; possible D gene TRBD1, 6 bases. The V end was cut by 5 bases, the J end by 8 bases, with 13 bases between. Germline CDR1 SGHRS, CDR2 YFSETQ. This CDR3 is built from 13 residues. The CDR3 loop is CASRQGQGEKLFF. The DNA for the CDR3 is TGCGCCAGCAGACAGGGTCAAGGCGAAAAACTGTTTTTT.

This clone was picked up one time. This chain links TRBV5-1 with TRBJ2-3; D unresolved. Germline V gene data show CDR1 as SGHRS and CDR2 as YFSETQ. This CDR3 comprises 14 residues. V was clipped by 1 base and J by 5 bases, with 11 bases between them. CDR3 coding DNA: TGCGCCAGCAGCTTGACCCAAGGCGGAGATACGCAGTATTTT. This codes for CASSLTQGGDTQYF.

The V call is TRBV7-2, the J call TRBJ1-4; D perhaps matches TRBD1 (5 bases). Trimming removed 4 bases at V and 7 bases at J, with 13 bases between. The CDR3 is 14 amino acids. CDR1 and CDR2 (germline): SGHTA, FQGNSA. CDR3 nucleotides: TGTGCCAGCAGCTCTCTCGGGGGTGGTGAAAAACTGTTTTTT. Protein: CASSSLGGGEKLFF.

The chain carries TRBV7-9 and TRBJ1-2; weak D call: TRBD1 (6 bases). Germline CDR1 and CDR2: SEHNR and FQNEAQ (reference sequence). The CDR3 runs 14 residues. Trimming removed 2 bases from V and 4 bases from J, with 11 bases in between. The CDR3 protein is CASSLQGLSYGYTF. The CDR3, as DNA: TGTGCCAGCAGCTTACAGGGGTTGAGCTATGGCTACACCTTC.

The chain has TRBV4-3 and TRBJ1-4, with D tentatively TRBD1 (6 bases). The germline CDR1 and CDR2 sequences are LGHNA and YSLEER. The V end was cut by 0 bases, the J end by 10 bases, with 15 bases between. The CDR3 has 15 residues. Here the CDR3 DNA reads TGCGCCAGCAGCCAAGATAGGGGGAATGAAGGAAAACTGTTTTTT. Amino acids: CASSQDRGNEGKLFF.

V usage is TRBV14 and J usage is TRBJ1-2, with D possibly TRBD1 on 5 matching bases. Trimming cost V 2 bases and J 10 bases, with 17 bases left between them. Germline V gene lookup returns CDR1 SGHDN and CDR2 FVKESK. This CDR3 region has 14 residues. As DNA, the CDR3 is TGTGCCAGCAGCCAACCCAGCGGGGGAAAAGACTACACCTTC. Translating it yields CASSQPSGGKDYTF.

This clone has only a few counts. V gene TRBV7-3 combines with J gene TRBJ2-5, with TRBD2 matching over 9 bases. With 2 bases clipped from V and 4 bases from J, the junction kept 14 bases outside the gene matches. Germline CDR1 is SGHTA and CDR2 is FQGTGA. This CDR3 spans 18 amino acids. The CDR3: CASSLGLAGGPGGETQYF. The CDR3 DNA follows: TGTGCCAGCAGCTTAGGCTTGGCGGGAGGGCCGGGTGGAGAGACCCAGTACTTC.

The chain combines TRBV4-2 with TRBJ2-1, with 11 nucleotides matching TRBD2. The V gene end was trimmed by 3 bases and the J gene end by 9 bases; junction bases not matched to a gene: 10. Germline values: CDR1 LGHNA, CDR2 YNFKEQ. CDR3 length: 16 amino acids. The CDR3: CASSHILAGESSEQFF. The CDR3 nucleotides read TGTGCCAGCAGCCACATACTAGCGGGGGAATCGAGTGAGCAGTTCTTC.

This clone was seen just once. The chain carries TRBV6-2 or TRBV6-3 and TRBJ2-1; D may be TRBD2 (5 bases). The CDR3 totals 15 residues. Germline V gene lookup returns CDR1 MNHEY and CDR2 SVGEGT. V dropped 2 bases and J dropped 5 bases, with 13 bases sitting between them. The CDR3 DNA is TGTGCCAGCAGTTACAGGGCCGGGGTTCACAATGAGCAGTTCTTC. This sequence encodes CASSYRAGVHNEQFF.

This clone was picked up one time. The rearrangement joins TRBV6-5 to TRBJ2-3; possible D gene TRBD1, 6 bases. The germline gives CDR1 MNHEY, CDR2 SVGAGI. V gave up 6 bases and J gave up 10 bases, with 20 bases separating them. There are 14 residues in the CDR3. The DNA of the CDR3 is TGTGCCAGCAGGGGGAGACAGGTAGAGGGAGCGCAGTATTTT. Its protein product is CASRGRQVEGAQYF.

This sequence joins TRBV10-3 and TRBJ1-4, with D possibly matching TRBD1 (6 bases). Deletions cut 3 bases from V and 5 bases from J, with 16 bases between. CDR1 is ENHRY, CDR2 SYGVKD, per germline. This CDR3 has 16 residues. The CDR3 loop reads CAISDPSTQGNEKLFF. The CDR3 nucleotides are TGTGCCATCAGTGACCCCTCCACACAGGGAAATGAAAAACTGTTTTTT.

V usage is TRBV7-9 and J usage is TRBJ2-7, with 12 positions matching TRBD2. Germline CDR1 SEHNR, CDR2 FQNEAQ (reference sequence). The ends lost 0 bases at V and 0 bases at J; junction bases unmatched: 9. This CDR3 spans 19 amino acids. The CDR3 reads CASSLAPRLAGAISYEQYF. The CDR3 nucleotides are TGTGCCAGCAGCTTAGCCCCCCGACTAGCGGGAGCAATCTCCTACGAGCAGTACTTC.

The chain joins TRBV3-1 (or the pseudogene TRBV3-2) to TRBJ1-1; unclear D gene. Germline values: CDR1 LGHDT, CDR2 YNNKEL (reference sequence). The CDR3 runs 13 residues. V lost 1 base to trimming and J lost 7 bases, with 10 bases between them. CDR3 sequence reads: CASSQGFRDEAFF. For the CDR3, the DNA is TGTGCCAGCAGCCAAGGGTTCCGGGATGAAGCTTTCTTT.

This rearrangement joins TRBV27 to TRBJ2-2, with TRBD1 matching over 9 bases. There are 17 residues in the CDR3. The V gene end was trimmed by 5 bases and the J gene end by 5 bases; junction bases not matched to a gene: 12. Looked up from germline, CDR1 is MNHEY and CDR2 is SMNVEV (reference sequence). This CDR3 is CASSAAGTGWLTGELFF. The CDR3 DNA sequence: TGTGCCAGCAGTGCTGCCGGGACAGGGTGGTTAACCGGGGAGCTGTTTTTT.

Concerning this clone itself: The junction departs from germline at one end; a sequencing error may be responsible. Written as DNA, the CDR3 is TGTGCCAGCAGCTTAGATTTGGGACAGCAATTT. It codes for CASSLDLGQQF. The V call is TRBV11-2, the J call TRBJ1-1, with 7 bases fitting TRBD1. CDR3 size: 11 residues. CDR1 SGHAT and CDR2 FQNNGV come from the germline V gene.

CDR3 amino acids: CASSTRGTYGYTF. The CDR3 region has the DNA TGTGCCAGCTCAACCAGGGGCACCTATGGCTACACCTTC. J is TRBJ1-2 and V is TRBV5-6; tentative D call: TRBD1 (6 bases). Germline V gene lookup returns CDR1 SGHDT and CDR2 YYEEEE. The ends were cut back, 7 bases at V and 4 bases at J, with 14 bases in the middle. The CDR3 covers 13 residues.

V is TRBV28 and J is TRBJ2-7; 7 nucleotides line up with TRBD1. The J segment lost 2 bases and the V segment lost 6 bases, leaving 4 bases of the junction unmatched. From germline, CDR1 is MDHEN and CDR2 SYDVKM. CDR3 length: 13 residues. CDR3 region: CASRYRGAYEQYF. In DNA, the CDR3 is TGTGCCAGCAGGTACAGGGGAGCCTACGAGCAGTACTTC.

The chain couples TRBV10-3 to TRBJ2-7; possible D gene TRBD2, 6 bases. CDR1 is ENHRY, CDR2 SYGVKD, per germline. The V end lost 0 bases, the J end lost 5 bases, and 8 bases lay between the germline ends. The length of the CDR3 is 13 residues. CDR3 residues: CAISESGGNEQYF. The CDR3 DNA is TGTGCCATCAGTGAGTCGGGAGGTAACGAGCAGTACTTC.

V is TRBV18 and J is TRBJ1-1; D is undetermined. Between the trimmed V and J ends, which lost 8 bases and 1 base, there was a span of 11 bases. The CDR3 contains 13 residues. From germline, CDR1 is KGHSH and CDR2 LQKENI. This CDR3 reads CASRDSENTEAFF. In DNA, the CDR3 is TGTGCCAGCAGAGACTCGGAGAACACTGAAGCTTTCTTT.